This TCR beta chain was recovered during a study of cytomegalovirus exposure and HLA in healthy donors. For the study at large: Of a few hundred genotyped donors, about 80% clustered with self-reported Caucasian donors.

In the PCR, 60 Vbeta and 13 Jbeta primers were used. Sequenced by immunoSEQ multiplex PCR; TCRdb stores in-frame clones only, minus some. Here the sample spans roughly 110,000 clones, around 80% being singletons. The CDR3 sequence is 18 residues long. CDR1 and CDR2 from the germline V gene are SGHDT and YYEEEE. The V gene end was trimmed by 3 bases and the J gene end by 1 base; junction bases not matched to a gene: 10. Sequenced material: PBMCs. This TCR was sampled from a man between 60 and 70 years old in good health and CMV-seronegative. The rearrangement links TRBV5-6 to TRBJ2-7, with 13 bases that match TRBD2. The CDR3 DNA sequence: TGTGCCAGCAGCTCAACGACTAGCGGGGGGCCTAAGTCCTACGAGCAGTACGTC. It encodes CASSSTTSGGPKSYEQYV.